The 7 T cell receptor beta chains presented below share a single source sample, sequenced in a study of cytomegalovirus exposure and HLA in healthy donors. The PCR ran on 60 Vbeta and 13 Jbeta primers. Clones were read by immunoSEQ multiplex PCR, and TCRdb kept only the in-frame ones, dropping some. The sample holds 110,000 or so clones, around 82% seen once. Source material: PBMCs. The receptors originated from a woman in her twenties or thirties in good health and CMV-seropositive.

The chain links TRBV10-3 to TRBJ2-7; the D gene is possibly TRBD2 (5 bases). CDR3 size: 12 residues. The germline V gene has CDR1 ENHRY and CDR2 SYGVKD. V dropped 3 bases and J dropped 4 bases, with 7 bases sitting between them. The CDR3 DNA reads as TGTGCCATCAGTGAATCGGGGTACGAGCAGTACTTC. Translated: CAISESGYEQYF.

The table lists this clone with many counts. The CDR3 sequence is CASSLNGPQNTEAFF. Here the CDR3 DNA reads TGTGCCAGTAGCCTAAACGGTCCTCAGAACACTGAAGCTTTCTTT. V and J are TRBV19 and TRBJ1-1, with D uncertain. The CDR3 has 15 residues. CDR1 is LNHDA and CDR2 is SQIVND in the germline V gene (reference sequence). V lost 6 bases and J 1 base, leaving 15 bases between the germline ends.

CDR3 loop: CASSFRQGNGYTF. The DNA of the CDR3 is TGTGCCAGCAGTTTCAGACAGGGAAATGGCTACACCTTC. The chain carries TRBV27 and TRBJ1-2; 7 bases align to TRBD1. Germline V lookup: CDR1 MNHEY, CDR2 SMNVEV (reference sequence). This CDR3 is 13 amino acids long. With 3 bases clipped from V and 6 bases from J, the junction kept 4 bases outside the gene matches.

The gene calls are TRBV6-5 and TRBJ2-7; 8 bases are a match to TRBD2. After removal of 5 bases from V and 2 bases from J, the junction contained 2 bases not matched to a gene. The CDR3 extends over 13 amino acids. Germline V gene lookup returns CDR1 MNHEY and CDR2 SVGAGI. The CDR3 coding sequence is TGTGCCAGCAGTGAGCGGGGGACCTACGAGCAGTACTTC. This codes for CASSERGTYEQYF.

This sequence joins TRBV5-6 and TRBJ2-7; 9 nucleotides agree with TRBD2. Trimming removed 0 bases from V and 10 bases from J; junction bases left unmatched: 2. There are 12 residues in the CDR3. Germline CDR1 and CDR2: SGHDT and YYEEEE. CDR3 in amino acids: CASSLVAGEQYF. In DNA, the CDR3 is TGTGCCAGCAGCTTGGTAGCGGGGGAACAGTACTTC. The full variable domain, completed using reference TRBV5-6 and TRBJ2-7, is DAGVTQSPTHLIKTRGQQVTLRCSPKSGHDTVSWYQQALGQGPQFIFQYYEEEERQRGNFPDRFSGHQFPNYSSELNVNALLLGDSALYLCASSLVAGEQYFGPGTRLTVT.

This chain joins TRBV10-2 and TRBJ2-7, with D possibly matching TRBD1 (5 bases). This CDR3 region has 13 residues. V lost 5 bases, J lost 0 bases, and 8 bases lay in between. Germline loops: CDR1 WSHSY, CDR2 SAAADI. Here the CDR3 DNA reads TGCGCCAGCAGTCAGGGTAGCTCCTACGAGCAGTACTTC. This translates into CASSQGSSYEQYF.

The chain recombines TRBV19 with TRBJ2-5, with a tentative D call TRBD1 (5 bases). CDR3 length: 13 residues. Germline-derived CDR1 and CDR2 are LNHDA and SQIVND (reference sequence). V lost 10 bases to trimming and J lost 0 bases, with 12 bases between them. The chain's CDR3 is CATASGNQETQYF. The CDR3 nucleotides are TGTGCCACCGCATCAGGGAACCAAGAGACCCAGTACTTC.